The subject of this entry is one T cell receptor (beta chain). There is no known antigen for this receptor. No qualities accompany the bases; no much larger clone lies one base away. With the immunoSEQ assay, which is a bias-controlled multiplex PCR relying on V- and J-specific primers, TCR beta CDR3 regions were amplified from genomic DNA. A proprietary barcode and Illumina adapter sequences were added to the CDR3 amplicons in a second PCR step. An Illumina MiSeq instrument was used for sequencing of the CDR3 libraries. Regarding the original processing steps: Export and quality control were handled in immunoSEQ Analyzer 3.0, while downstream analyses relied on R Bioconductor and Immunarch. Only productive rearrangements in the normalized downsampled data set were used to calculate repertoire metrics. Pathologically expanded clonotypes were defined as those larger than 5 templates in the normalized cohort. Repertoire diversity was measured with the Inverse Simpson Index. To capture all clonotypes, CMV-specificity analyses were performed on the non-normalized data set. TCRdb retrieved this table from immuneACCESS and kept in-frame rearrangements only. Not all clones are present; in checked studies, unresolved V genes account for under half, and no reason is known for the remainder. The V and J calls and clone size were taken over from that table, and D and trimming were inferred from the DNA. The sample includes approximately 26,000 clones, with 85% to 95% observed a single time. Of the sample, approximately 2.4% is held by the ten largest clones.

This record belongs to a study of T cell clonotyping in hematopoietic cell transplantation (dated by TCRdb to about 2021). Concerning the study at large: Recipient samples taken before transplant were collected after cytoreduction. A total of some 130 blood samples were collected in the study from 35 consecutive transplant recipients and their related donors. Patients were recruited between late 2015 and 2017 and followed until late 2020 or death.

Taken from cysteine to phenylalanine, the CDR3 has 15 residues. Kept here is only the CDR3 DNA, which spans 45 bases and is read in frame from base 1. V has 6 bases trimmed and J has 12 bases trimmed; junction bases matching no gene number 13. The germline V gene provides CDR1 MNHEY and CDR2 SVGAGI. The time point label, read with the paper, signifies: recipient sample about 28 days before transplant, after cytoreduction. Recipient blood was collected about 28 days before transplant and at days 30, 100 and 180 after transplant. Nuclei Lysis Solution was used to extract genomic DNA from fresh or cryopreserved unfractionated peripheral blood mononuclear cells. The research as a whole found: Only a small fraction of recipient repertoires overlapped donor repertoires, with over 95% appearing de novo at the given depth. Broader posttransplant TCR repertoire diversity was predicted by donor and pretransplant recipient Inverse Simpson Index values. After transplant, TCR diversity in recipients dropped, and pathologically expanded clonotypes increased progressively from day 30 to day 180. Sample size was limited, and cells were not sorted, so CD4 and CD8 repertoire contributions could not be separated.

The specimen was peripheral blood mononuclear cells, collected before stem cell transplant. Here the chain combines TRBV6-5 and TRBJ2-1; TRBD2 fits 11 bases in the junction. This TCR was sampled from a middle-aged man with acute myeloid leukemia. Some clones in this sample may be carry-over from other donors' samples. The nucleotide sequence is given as TGTGCCAGCAGCCCTGGACTAGCGGGTGTCCCTTGGCAGTTCTTC. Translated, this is CASSPGLAGVPWQFF.